The next 18 T cell receptor beta chains were all read from a single sample in a study of OX40 agonist ivuxolimab in advanced cancers. The table came from immunoSEQ multiplex PCR; TCRdb's copy has only in-frame clones and leaves some out. The sample includes around 85,000 clones, about 89% of them seen just once. This sample comprised CD4+ or CD8+ T cells sorted from blood, obtained in a trial of the OX40 agonist ivuxolimab. Source of these receptors: an adult with an advanced solid tumor such as melanoma, head and neck, liver or kidney cancer.

This sequence joins TRBV5-4 and TRBJ2-4; D unclear. There are 13 residues in the CDR3. The ends were cut back, 3 bases at V and 5 bases at J, with 9 bases in the middle. The germline V gene has CDR1 SGHNT and CDR2 YYREEE (reference sequence). The CDR3 protein is CASSSTSENIQYF. The CDR3 DNA follows: TGTGCCAGCAGCTCGACTTCCGAAAACATTCAGTACTTC. The entire variable domain, with the rest obtained from reference TRBV5-4 and TRBJ2-4, is as follows: ETGVTQSPTHLIKTRGQQVTLRCSSQSGHNTVSWYQQALGQGPQFIFQYYREEENGRGNFPPRFSGLQFPNYSSELNVNALELDDSALYLCASSSTSENIQYFGAGTRLSVL.

This chain joins TRBV9 and TRBJ2-2, with D possibly matching TRBD1 (6 bases). In germline, CDR1 is SGDLS, CDR2 YYNGEE. The CDR3 spans 15 residues. V lost 3 bases and J 3 bases, leaving 12 bases between the germline ends. The CDR3 here is CASSGRDTHTGELFF. Written as DNA, the CDR3 is TGTGCCAGCAGCGGCCGGGACACACACACCGGGGAGCTGTTTTTT. Full variable domain (outside the CDR3, taken from reference TRBV9 and TRBJ2-2): DSGVTQTPKHLITATGQRVTLRCSPRSGDLSVYWYQQSLDQGLQFLIQYYNGEERAKGNILERFSAQQFPDLHSELNLSSLELGDSALYFCASSGRDTHTGELFFGEGSRLTVL.

This clone has only one observation. J is TRBJ2-5 and V is TRBV29-1; possibly TRBD1 for D (5 bases). V was trimmed by 3 bases and J by 5 bases, leaving 13 bases between them. In germline, CDR1 is SQVTM, CDR2 ANQGSEA. This CDR3 spans 13 amino acids. CDR3 sequence reads: CSVEGQGPETQYF. For the CDR3, the DNA is TGCAGCGTTGAGGGGCAGGGTCCGGAGACCCAGTACTTC.

The rearrangement links TRBV2 to TRBJ1-4, with unresolved D. The CDR3 sequence is 12 residues long. The germline gives CDR1 SNHLY, CDR2 FYNNEI. V shed 7 bases and J shed 7 bases, with 10 bases lying between them. The CDR3 coding sequence is TGTGCCAGCACAGAGTTTCTTGAAAAACTGTTTTTT. This gives the protein CASTEFLEKLFF.

The chain uses TRBV11-2 and TRBJ2-7, with a tentative D call TRBD2 (5 bases). Germline CDR1 and CDR2: SGHAT and FQNNGV. The CDR3 sequence is 14 residues long. V was trimmed by 3 bases and J by 3 bases, leaving 12 bases between them. This CDR3 reads CASSLAAGGYEQYF. DNA of the CDR3: TGTGCCAGCAGCTTGGCGGCCGGAGGCTACGAGCAGTACTTC.

V gene TRBV28 combines with J gene TRBJ2-1; D gene ambiguous. Germline V gene sequence: CDR1 MDHEN, CDR2 SYDVKM. Between the trimmed V and J ends, which lost 7 bases and 1 base, there was a span of 8 bases. The CDR3 extends over 13 amino acids. The CDR3 spells CASTYASYNEQFF. As DNA, the CDR3 is TGTGCCAGCACCTACGCTTCCTACAATGAGCAGTTCTTC.

The chain joins TRBV30 to TRBJ1-1; unclear D gene. Germline loops: CDR1 GTSNPN, CDR2 SVGIG (reference sequence). Trimming removed 4 bases from V and 0 bases from J, with 6 bases in between. CDR3 length: 12 amino acids. The CDR3 DNA is TGTGCCTGGACCCTACTGAACACTGAAGCTTTCTTT. This gives the protein CAWTLLNTEAFF.

This chain uses TRBV7-8 with TRBJ2-1; D is unclear. Germline V CDR1 and CDR2: SGHVS, FQNEAQ. The CDR3 covers 13 residues. The CDR3 region is CGSIRPDNNEQFF. In nucleotides, the CDR3 is TGTGGTTCAATCAGACCGGATAACAATGAGCAGTTCTTC.

This clone appeared once. CDR3 in amino acids: CASRLTGARNQPQHF. The CDR3 region has the DNA TGTGCCAGCAGGCTCACAGGGGCACGCAATCAGCCCCAGCATTTT. The chain recombines TRBV28 with TRBJ1-5; TRBD1 matches at 7 bases. Per germline, CDR1 MDHEN and CDR2 SYDVKM. The CDR3 totals 15 residues. Trimming removed 6 bases from V and 2 bases from J; junction bases left unmatched: 7.

The rearrangement joins TRBV19 to TRBJ2-1; D is undetermined. CDR1 LNHDA and CDR2 SQIVND come from the germline V gene (reference sequence). The CDR3 has 13 amino acids. Trimming cost V 1 base and J 2 bases, with 3 bases left between them. The CDR3 DNA follows: TGTGCCAGTAGTATAGTCCCCTACAATGAGCAGTTCTTC. Its protein is CASSIVPYNEQFF.

The chain combines TRBV6-5 with TRBJ2-2, with 9 bases lining up with TRBD2. Per the germline V gene, CDR1 is MNHEY and CDR2 is SVGAGI. V shed 9 bases and J 3 bases; nucleotides not matched to a gene: 2. This CDR3 has 13 amino acids. In nucleotides, the CDR3 is TGTGCCAGACGACTAGCGGACACCGGGGAGCTGTTTTTT. Its translation is CARRLADTGELFF.

This chain uses TRBV6-1 with TRBJ2-7; 9 bases align to TRBD2. The V gene's germline CDR1 is MNHNS and CDR2 SASEGT. The CDR3 sequence is 14 residues long. V lost 1 base to trimming and J lost 2 bases; unmatched junction nucleotides: 0. DNA of the CDR3: TGTGCCAGCAGTGAAGTAGCGGGAGCCTACGAGCAGTACGTC. Its translation is CASSEVAGAYEQYV.

The chain couples TRBV13 to TRBJ1-3; a possible D gene is TRBD1 (5 bases). Trimming shortened V by 6 bases and J by 8 bases, and 17 bases separated the two germline ends. The germline CDR1 and CDR2 sequences are PRHDT and FYEKMQ (reference sequence). The CDR3 runs to 14 residues. The CDR3 reads CASSSLGGADTIYF. CDR3 nucleotide sequence: TGTGCCAGCAGTTCCCTGGGCGGGGCAGACACCATATATTTT.

The genes are TRBV7-8 and TRBJ1-5, with TRBD1 as a possible D gene (5 bases). The CDR3 runs 15 residues. The germline gives CDR1 SGHVS, CDR2 FQNEAQ. V shed 2 bases and J shed 7 bases, with 15 bases lying between them. CDR3 sequence reads: CASSLRWGAGQPQHF. The CDR3 bases are TGTGCCAGCAGCTTAAGATGGGGCGCAGGGCAGCCCCAGCATTTT. Variable domain in full (rest from reference TRBV7-8 and TRBJ1-5): GAGVSQSPRYKVAKRGQDVALRCDPISGHVSLFWYQQALGQGPEFLTYFQNEAQLDKSGLPSDRFFAERPEGSVSTLKIQRTQQEDSAVYLCASSLRWGAGQPQHFGDGTRLSIL.

The chain couples TRBV30 to TRBJ1-2; perhaps TRBD1 as D (5 bases). Trimming removed 1 base from V and 10 bases from J, with 7 bases in between. This CDR3 has 10 amino acids. Germline loops: CDR1 GTSNPN, CDR2 SVGIG (reference sequence). The CDR3 DNA reads as TGTGCCTGGAGTGAAGGGGACTACACCTTC. As protein: CAWSEGDYTF.

The chain has TRBV10-3 and TRBJ1-4, with 9 bases lining up with TRBD1. The germline V gene encodes CDR1 ENHRY and CDR2 SYGVKD. V lost 5 bases, J lost 7 bases, and 5 bases stayed unmatched. The CDR3 loop spans 14 amino acids. For the CDR3, the DNA is TGTGCCATCAGTCCACAGGGGGCGAGTGAAAAACTGTTTTTT. Its translation: CAISPQGASEKLFF.

As DNA, the CDR3 is TGCGCCAGCATCCCAAAAGGGGGTACCGGGGAGCTGTTTTTT. Amino acids: CASIPKGGTGELFF. The V gene is TRBV23-1, the J gene TRBJ2-2; possibly TRBD1 for D (6 bases). TRBV23-1 is given ORF status, its function remaining uncertain. Trimming removed 7 bases at V and 5 bases at J, with 14 bases between. CDR3 size: 14 residues.

J is TRBJ1-2 and V is TRBV5-6; the D gene is possibly TRBD1 (5 bases). Trimming removed 0 bases from V and 4 bases from J, with 13 bases in between. The CDR3 loop spans 15 amino acids. Germline assignment: CDR1 SGHDT and CDR2 YYEEEE. The CDR3 DNA follows: TGTGCCAGCAGCTTGGGATTCTCGGGGGTCTATGGCTACACCTTC. Its translation is CASSLGFSGVYGYTF.